Listed here are 7 T cell receptor beta chains from one sample, sequenced in a study of blood T cell repertoires in COVID-19. Sequenced by immunoSEQ multiplex PCR; TCRdb stores in-frame clones only, minus some. The sample lists some 250,000 clones; approximately 81% were seen once. The sequencing input was peripheral blood. Receptors were obtained from a woman of 80 years or more with acute or convalescent COVID-19.

This rearrangement joins TRBV19 to TRBJ1-4, with D hard to call. The CDR3 covers 14 residues. The germline CDR1 and CDR2 sequences are LNHDA and SQIVND (reference sequence). Trimming removed 4 bases from V and 5 bases from J, with 11 bases in between. DNA for the CDR3: TGTGCCAGTAGTAATGGACTACTAAATGAAAAACTGTTTTTT. Protein: CASSNGLLNEKLFF.

This chain links TRBV10-2 with TRBJ2-7; the match to TRBD1 covers 12 bases. CDR1 WSHSY and CDR2 SAAADI come from the germline V gene. The trim removed 3 bases at V and 5 bases at J, leaving 8 bases unmatched. The CDR3 is made up of 16 amino acids. CDR3 residues: CASSDPAGQGANEQYF. CDR3 DNA: TGCGCCAGCAGTGACCCGGCGGGACAGGGGGCCAACGAGCAGTACTTC.

The rearrangement joins TRBV3-1 (or the pseudogene TRBV3-2) to TRBJ2-4; D gene uncertain. This CDR3 has 14 amino acids. V lost 1 base and J lost 5, with 9 bases in between. Germline-derived CDR1 and CDR2 are LGHDT and YNNKEL (reference sequence). For the CDR3, the DNA is TGTGCCAGCAGCCAAGTTAATACAGAAAACATTCAGTACTTC. Amino acids: CASSQVNTENIQYF.

This clone was observed a few times. The chain couples TRBV2 to TRBJ2-3; 8 bases are a match to TRBD2. Trimming cost V 8 bases and J 3 bases; bases outside gene matches: 10. Germline V gene sequence: CDR1 SNHLY, CDR2 FYNNEI. This CDR3 has 15 amino acids. The CDR3 coding sequence is TGTGCCAGCTCCCGTCCGGGGGGGCGGACAGATACGCAGTATTTT. It encodes CASSRPGGRTDTQYF. The full variable domain, in which reference TRBV2 and TRBJ2-3 provide the parts outside the CDR3, is EPEVTQTPSHQVTQMGQEVILRCVPISNHLYFYWYRQILGQKVEFLVSFYNNEISEKSEIFDDQFSVERPDGSNFTLKIRSTKLEDSAMYFCASSRPGGRTDTQYFGPGTRLTVL.

CDR3 coding DNA: TGCAGCGCCAGAAACTCGGGTTGGACCCAGTACTTC. It yields the protein CSARNSGWTQYF. The V call is TRBV29-1, the J call TRBJ2-5; no firm D call. V lost 7 bases and J lost 7, with 16 bases in between. The germline V gene has CDR1 SQVTM and CDR2 ANQGSEA. This CDR3 is built from 12 residues.

This sequence joins TRBV25-1 and TRBJ1-1, with D tentatively TRBD1 (6 bases). Germline V gene sequence: CDR1 MGHDK, CDR2 SYGVNS. V was trimmed by 7 bases and J by 6 bases, leaving 18 bases between them. The length of the CDR3 is 14 residues. The CDR3, as DNA: TGTGCCAGCATTGATCCCAGGGGAGCGGCTGAAGCTTTCTTT. Amino acid sequence: CASIDPRGAAEAFF.

The sample holds a few counts of this clone. This chain joins TRBV3-1 (or the pseudogene TRBV3-2) and TRBJ2-7; possibly TRBD2 for D (7 bases). Germline CDR1 is LGHDT and CDR2 is YNNKEL (reference sequence). The germline V and J ends were trimmed by 0 bases and 4 bases, with 10 bases remaining between them. The CDR3 totals 14 residues. DNA of the CDR3: TGTGCCAGCAGCCAAGATAGGGGGGGATACGAGCAGTACTTC. Protein: CASSQDRGGYEQYF.